This T cell receptor (beta chain) comes out of a study of cytomegalovirus exposure and HLA in healthy donors. Broader study findings: In terms of immune exposure information, only CMV serostatus was available. The majority of TCR sequences were rare, yet some public TCRs appeared in many donors. Follow-up analysis seemed to connect common viral pathogens with several of the most significant clusters identified.

13 Jbeta primers and 60 Vbeta primers were used for the PCR. Sequenced by immunoSEQ multiplex PCR; TCRdb stores in-frame clones only, minus some. The repertoire holds 30,000 to 45,000 clones, around half seen once, with 6.2% in the top ten. V trimming: 3 bases; J trimming: 6 bases; junction bases outside the gene matches: 6. The CDR3 contains 14 residues. Germline V gives CDR1 LGHNT, CDR2 FRNRAP. On this clone itself: What it binds is unknown.

The chain employs TRBV12-5 and TRBJ2-5; the match to TRBD1 covers 8 bases. Material: PBMCs. This TCR derives from a woman aged 40-49 years in good health and CMV-seropositive. The CDR3 bases are TGTGCTAGTGGTTTTGAACAGGGGGGAAAGACCCAGTACTTC. Translation: CASGFEQGGKTQYF.